The TCR beta chain under discussion was sequenced for a study of T-cell reconstitution after alpha-beta-depleted transplantation in children. Germline V gene sequence: CDR1 KGHDR, CDR2 SFDVKD. This CDR3 comprises 13 residues. V dropped 1 base and J dropped 6 bases, with 8 bases sitting between them. Study-wide findings and caveats: After transplant, high TCRbeta diversity at day 60 in some patients arose from surviving recipient T cells and thymic progenitors.

This clonotype was counted ten times or more. Its specificity is not known. Preparing the TCRbeta library involved the use of unique molecular identifiers. TCRdb passed the PCR reads through MiXCR, listing each CDR3 protein once. The sample yields approximately 98,000 distinct CDR3 sequences, about 6% seen once. The receptor was derived from a male patient between 2 and 15 years old who had a stem cell transplant for acute lymphoblastic leukemia, so the T cells may come from the graft donor. V usage is TRBV24-1 and J usage is TRBJ1-1, with a possible D match to TRBD1 (5 bases). The sample in question was PBMCs, mostly from graft donor cells, obtained 360 days after TCRalphabeta/CD19-depleted stem cell transplant. In DNA form, the CDR3 reads TGTGCCACCAGTGATTTCAGGGAGTCTGAAGCTTTCTTT. Translating gives CATSDFRESEAFF.